This T cell receptor beta chain was captured in a study of multiple sclerosis patients with progressive multifocal leukoencephalopathy. Spiked into each PCR were synthetic inline TR CDR3 controls of all V-J pairings. Assay used: immunoSEQ multiplex PCR; TCRdb lists only in-frame clones, some missing. The data show roughly 34,000 clones, about 88% seen once. This clone was detected only a few times. Time point of the sample: time of PML onset. The CDR3 covers 14 residues. Deletions cut 7 bases from V and 4 bases from J, with 17 bases between. Germline-derived CDR1 and CDR2 are SQVTM and ANQGSEA. The sample consisted of PBMCs, taken from a patient treated with natalizumab. The sequence was collected from a human donor with progressive multifocal leukoencephalopathy. J is TRBJ1-3 and V is TRBV29-1; D is undetermined. DNA of the CDR3: TGCAGCGCCCGAAGGGAGGTTGACGGAAACACCATATATTTT. It codes for CSARREVDGNTIYF. Full variable domain (missing parts from reference TRBV29-1 and TRBJ1-3): SAVISQKPSRDICQRGTSLTIQCQVDSQVTMMFWYRQQPGQSLTLIATANQGSEATYESGFVIDKFPISRPNLTFSTLTVSNMSPEDSSIYLCSARREVDGNTIYFGEGSWLTVV.